This TCR beta chain appears in the sequencing data of a study of OX40 agonist ivuxolimab in advanced cancers. Produced via immunoSEQ multiplex PCR; TCRdb's table is partial and in-frame only. The sample includes roughly 30,000 clones, approximately 90% of them seen just once. Germline lookup yields CDR1 DFQATT and CDR2 SNEGSKA (reference sequence). Trimming shortened V by 4 bases and J by 2 bases, and 2 bases separated the two germline ends. This CDR3 is 10 amino acids long. Here the sequenced sample was CD4+ or CD8+ T cells sorted from blood, taken in a trial of the OX40 agonist ivuxolimab. The TCR comes from an adult with an advanced solid tumor such as melanoma, head and neck, liver or kidney cancer. The chain employs TRBV20-1 and TRBJ1-1; unclear D gene. In nucleotides, the CDR3 is TGCAGTGCTACTAACACTGAAGCTTTCTTT. Translated, it gives CSATNTEAFF.